A single sample is the source of the 11 T cell receptor beta chains below, sequenced in a study of T cell clonotyping in hematopoietic cell transplantation. Libraries were prepared by immunoSEQ multiplex PCR; TCRdb keeps only in-frame clonotypes and omits some of them. The sample includes roughly 10,000 clones, about 84% seen only once; the top ten take 51%. This specimen was PBMCs, taken at the time of graft-versus-host disease after allogeneic stem cell transplant. These TCRs come from a male patient between 60 and 69 years old who had an allogeneic stem cell transplant from an unrelated donor, so the T cells may come from the graft donor. Some clones in this sample may be carry-over from other donors' samples.

V is TRBV7-8 and J is TRBJ1-4; D is unclear. CDR3 length: 16 residues. CDR1 is SGHVS, CDR2 FQNEAQ, per germline. V was shortened by 5 bases and J by 6 bases, with 19 bases between the two germline ends. CDR3 sequence reads: CASSPQVTGGDEKLFF. The CDR3 nucleotides read TGTGCCAGCAGCCCCCAAGTGACGGGCGGGGATGAAAAACTGTTTTTT.

J is TRBJ1-2 and V is TRBV29-1; D is unclear. The CDR3 contains 14 residues. V was shortened by 8 bases and J by 0 bases, with 16 bases between the two germline ends. CDR1 SQVTM and CDR2 ANQGSEA come from the germline V gene. The CDR3 bases are TGCAGCTTCTCGGAGTCCTCAGCTAACTATGGCTACACCTTC. Translation: CSFSESSANYGYTF.

This chain links TRBV6-1 with TRBJ2-7, with D perhaps TRBD1 (6 bases). This CDR3 comprises 12 residues. Trimming shortened V by 6 bases and J by 2 bases, and 8 bases separated the two germline ends. CDR1 is MNHNS, CDR2 SASEGT, per germline. CDR3 loop: CASRRDTYEQYF. In DNA form, the CDR3 reads TGTGCCAGCAGACGGGACACCTACGAGCAGTACTTC.

The chain is built from TRBV9 and TRBJ1-1; 11 bases align to TRBD1. This CDR3 contains 13 residues. Germline V lookup: CDR1 SGDLS, CDR2 YYNGEE. V shed 7 bases and J 5 bases; nucleotides not matched to a gene: 4. CDR3 nucleotide sequence: TGTGCCAGCGGACAGGGGGCAAGTACTGAAGCTTTCTTT. Its translation: CASGQGASTEAFF.

The V and J genes are TRBV6-5 and TRBJ2-5; the D is unclear. The V and J ends lost 4 bases and 1 base respectively, with 10 bases between them. The CDR3 extends over 14 amino acids. CDR1 and CDR2 (germline): MNHEY, SVGAGI. Here the CDR3 DNA reads TGTGCCAGCAGTTCCTACAGCACCCAAGAGACCCAGTACTTC. Amino acids: CASSSYSTQETQYF.

The genes are TRBV14 and TRBJ1-5; weak D call: TRBD1 (6 bases). This CDR3 spans 14 amino acids. CDR1 and CDR2 from the germline V gene are SGHDN and FVKESK. V was shortened by 4 bases and J by 6 bases, with 13 bases between the two germline ends. This CDR3 is CASSPNRVTQPQHF. As DNA, the CDR3 is TGTGCCAGCAGCCCTAACAGGGTTACTCAGCCCCAGCATTTT.

The rearrangement links TRBV30 to TRBJ1-4, with 7 nucleotides matching TRBD1. Germline values: CDR1 GTSNPN, CDR2 SVGIG (reference sequence). V gave up 0 bases and J gave up 5 bases; unmatched junction bases: 6. The CDR3 loop spans 15 amino acids. The CDR3 coding sequence is TGTGCCTGGAGTGTGCAGGACAGGCGCAATGAAAAACTGTTTTTT. Encoded protein: CAWSVQDRRNEKLFF. Full variable domain (outside the CDR3, taken from reference TRBV30 and TRBJ1-4): SQTIHQWPATLVQPVGSPLSLECTVEGTSNPNLYWYRQAAGRGLQLLFYSVGIGQISSEVPQNLSASRPQDRQFILSSKKLLLSDSGFYLCAWSVQDRRNEKLFFGSGTQLSVL.

The rearrangement links TRBV7-9 to TRBJ1-1, with 7 bases that match TRBD1. V lost 5 bases, J lost 4 bases, and 16 bases stayed unmatched. The CDR3 totals 17 residues. Germline CDR1 is SEHNR and CDR2 is FQNEAQ (reference sequence). The CDR3 DNA reads as TGTGCCAGCAGCACCACTCGACAGGGAGATAGGGGCACTGAAGCTTTCTTT. This sequence encodes CASSTTRQGDRGTEAFF.

This clone was detected only once. The rearrangement links TRBV5-4 to TRBJ2-3; 9 bases line up with TRBD2. Germline trimming cut 3 bases from V and 5 bases from J; bases unmatched to any gene: 10. This CDR3 has 16 amino acids. Germline V lookup: CDR1 SGHNT, CDR2 YYREEE (reference sequence). CDR3 amino acids: CASSWATSGSGDTQYF. The CDR3 bases are TGTGCCAGCAGCTGGGCGACTAGCGGTTCGGGAGATACGCAGTATTTT.

The V call is TRBV29-1, the J call TRBJ2-1; no firm D call. V was pared by 3 bases and J by 5 bases, with 17 bases between. Germline V lookup: CDR1 SQVTM, CDR2 ANQGSEA. This CDR3 is 15 amino acids long. The CDR3 DNA reads TGCAGCGTTGATGGCGGCATCCAACTGAACAATGAGCAGTTCTTC. Amino acids: CSVDGGIQLNNEQFF.

The chain uses TRBV6-1 and TRBJ1-2; D gene unclear. The CDR3 is made up of 12 amino acids. The V gene lost 4 bases and the J gene lost 1 base, with 4 bases spanning the gap. From germline, CDR1 is MNHNS and CDR2 SASEGT. The CDR3 DNA reads as TGTGCCAGCAGTGCTGTTAACTATGGCTACACCTTC. Residues: CASSAVNYGYTF.